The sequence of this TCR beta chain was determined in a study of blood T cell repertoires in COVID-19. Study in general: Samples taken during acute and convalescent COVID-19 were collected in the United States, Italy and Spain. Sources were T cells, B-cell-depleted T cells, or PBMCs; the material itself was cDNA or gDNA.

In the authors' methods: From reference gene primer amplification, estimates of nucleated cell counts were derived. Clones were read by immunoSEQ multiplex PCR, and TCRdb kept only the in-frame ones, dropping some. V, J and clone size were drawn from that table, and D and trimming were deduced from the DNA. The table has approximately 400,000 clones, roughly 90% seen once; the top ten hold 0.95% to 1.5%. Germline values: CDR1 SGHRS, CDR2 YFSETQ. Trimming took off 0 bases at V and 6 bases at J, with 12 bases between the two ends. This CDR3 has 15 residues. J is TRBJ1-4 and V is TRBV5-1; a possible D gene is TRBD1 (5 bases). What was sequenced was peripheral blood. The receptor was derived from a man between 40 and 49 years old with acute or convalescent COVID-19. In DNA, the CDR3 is TGCGCCAGCAGCTTGGACGGGGGGATTGATGAAAAACTGTTTTTT. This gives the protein CASSLDGGIDEKLFF. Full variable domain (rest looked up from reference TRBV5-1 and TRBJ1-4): KAGVTQTPRYLIKTRGQQVTLSCSPISGHRSVSWYQQTPGQGLQFLFEYFSETQRNKGNFPGRFSGRQFSNSRSEMNVSTLELGDSALYLCASSLDGGIDEKLFFGSGTQLSVL.